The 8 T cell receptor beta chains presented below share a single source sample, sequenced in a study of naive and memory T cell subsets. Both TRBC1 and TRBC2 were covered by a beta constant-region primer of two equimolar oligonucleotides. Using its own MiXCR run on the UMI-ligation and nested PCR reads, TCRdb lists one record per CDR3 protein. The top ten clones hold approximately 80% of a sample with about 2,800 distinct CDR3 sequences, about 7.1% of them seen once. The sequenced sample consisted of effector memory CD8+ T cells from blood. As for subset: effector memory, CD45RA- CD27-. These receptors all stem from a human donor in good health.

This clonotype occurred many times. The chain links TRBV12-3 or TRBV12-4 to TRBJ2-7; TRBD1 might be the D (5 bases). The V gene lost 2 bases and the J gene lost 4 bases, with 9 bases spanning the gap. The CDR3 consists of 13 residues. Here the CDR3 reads CASSLHKGYEQYF. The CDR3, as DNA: TGTGCCAGCAGTTTACACAAGGGGTACGAGCAGTACTTC.

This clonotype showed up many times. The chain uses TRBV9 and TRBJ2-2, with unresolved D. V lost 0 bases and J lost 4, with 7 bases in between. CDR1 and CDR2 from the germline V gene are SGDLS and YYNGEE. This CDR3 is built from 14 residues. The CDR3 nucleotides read TGTGCCAGCAGCGTAGGTGGTTCCACCGGGGAGCTGTTTTTT. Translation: CASSVGGSTGELFF.

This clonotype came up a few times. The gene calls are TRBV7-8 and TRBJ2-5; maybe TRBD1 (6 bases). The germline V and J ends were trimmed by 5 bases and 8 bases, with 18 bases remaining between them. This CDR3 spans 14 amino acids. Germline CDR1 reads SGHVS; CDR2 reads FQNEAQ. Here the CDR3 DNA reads TGTGCCAGCAGCCCGTGGGCAGGGGTTGGCACCCAGTACTTC. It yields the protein CASSPWAGVGTQYF.

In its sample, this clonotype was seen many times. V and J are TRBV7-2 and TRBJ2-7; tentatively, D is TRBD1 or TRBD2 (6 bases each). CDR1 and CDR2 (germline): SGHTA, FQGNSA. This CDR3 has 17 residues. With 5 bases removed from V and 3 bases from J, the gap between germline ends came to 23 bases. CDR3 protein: CASSRWGWGARYYEQYF. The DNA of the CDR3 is TGTGCCAGCAGCCGATGGGGATGGGGGGCACGCTACTACGAGCAGTACTTC.

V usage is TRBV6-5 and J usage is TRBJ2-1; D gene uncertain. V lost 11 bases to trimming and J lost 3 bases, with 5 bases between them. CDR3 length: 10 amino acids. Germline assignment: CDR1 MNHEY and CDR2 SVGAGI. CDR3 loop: CASGYNEQFF. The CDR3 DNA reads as TGTGCCTCAGGCTACAATGAGCAGTTCTTC.

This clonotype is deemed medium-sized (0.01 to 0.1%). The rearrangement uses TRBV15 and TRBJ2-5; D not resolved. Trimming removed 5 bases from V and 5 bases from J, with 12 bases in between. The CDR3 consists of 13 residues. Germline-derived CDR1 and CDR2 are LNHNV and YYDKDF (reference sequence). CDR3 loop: CATSHIAGETQYF. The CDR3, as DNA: TGTGCCACCAGCCACATCGCCGGGGAGACCCAGTACTTC.

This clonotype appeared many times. CDR3 nucleotides: TGTGCCACCAGCCCTGGGTGGGGATTCACCCTCCACTTT. Its translation is CATSPGWGFTLHF. The chain couples TRBV15 to TRBJ1-6; D call uncertain. The CDR3 consists of 13 residues. Between the trimmed V and J ends, which lost 5 bases and 14 bases, there was a span of 16 bases. The germline gives CDR1 LNHNV, CDR2 YYDKDF (reference sequence).

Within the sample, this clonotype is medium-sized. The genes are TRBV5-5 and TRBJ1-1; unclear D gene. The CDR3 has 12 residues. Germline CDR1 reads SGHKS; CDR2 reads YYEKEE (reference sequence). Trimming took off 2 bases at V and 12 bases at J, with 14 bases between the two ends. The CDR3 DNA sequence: TGTGCCAGCAGCTTTGGACGGACTATACCTTTCTTT. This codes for CASSFGRTIPFF.